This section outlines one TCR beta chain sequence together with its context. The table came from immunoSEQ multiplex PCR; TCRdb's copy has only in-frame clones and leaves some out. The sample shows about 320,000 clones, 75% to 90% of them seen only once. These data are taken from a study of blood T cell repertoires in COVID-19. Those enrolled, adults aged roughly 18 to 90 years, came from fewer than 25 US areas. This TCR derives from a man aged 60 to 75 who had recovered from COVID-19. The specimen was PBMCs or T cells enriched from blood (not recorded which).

CDR3 nucleotides: TGTGCCACCAGCAGGGAGACTAGCGGGACATTGGAGACCCAGTACTTC. This gives the protein CATSRETSGTLETQYF. The genes are TRBV15 and TRBJ2-5; 11 nucleotides align to TRBD2. CDR1 is LNHNV, CDR2 YYDKDF, per germline (reference sequence). This CDR3 is built from 16 residues. V dropped 3 bases and J dropped 5; count of bases not matched to a gene: 8.